Following are 17 T cell receptor beta chains from one sample sequenced in a study of shared clonotypes between healthy human individuals. Libraries were prepared by immunoSEQ multiplex PCR; TCRdb keeps only in-frame clonotypes and omits some of them. The data show 1,100,000 or so clones, roughly 74% seen once. The sequenced sample consisted of memory CD4+ T cells from PBMCs. The subset denotes: CD45RA-negative fraction. These receptors were obtained from a man between 18 and 29 years old in good health. Some clones in this sample may be carry-over from other donors' samples.

V usage is TRBV5-1 and J usage is TRBJ2-2, with D possibly TRBD1 on 6 matching bases. There are 13 residues in the CDR3. Per the germline V gene, CDR1 is SGHRS and CDR2 is YFSETQ. Trimming removed 9 bases from V and 10 bases from J, with 19 bases in between. The CDR3 region is CATKQRGGVELFF. In DNA, the CDR3 is TGCGCCACCAAACAAAGAGGGGGAGTGGAGCTGTTTTTT. The variable domain in full, with the rest retrieved from reference TRBV5-1 and TRBJ2-2, is KAGVTQTPRYLIKTRGQQVTLSCSPISGHRSVSWYQQTPGQGLQFLFEYFSETQRNKGNFPGRFSGRQFSNSRSEMNVSTLELGDSALYLCATKQRGGVELFFGEGSRLTVL.

The chain is built from TRBV5-6 and TRBJ1-1; TRBD1 matches 10 bases. In germline, CDR1 is SGHDT, CDR2 YYEEEE. The CDR3 totals 15 residues. Trimming at V came to 4 bases and at J to 3 bases, leaving 6 bases not matched to a gene. The CDR3 DNA reads TGTGCCAGCAGCCGCGACAGGGGGCTGGACACTGAAGCTTTCTTT. Encoded protein: CASSRDRGLDTEAFF.

The chain employs TRBV7-9 and TRBJ2-7; 8 bases line up with TRBD1. Losses at the gene ends were 5 bases for V and 6 bases for J; bases not matched to a gene: 9. The CDR3 loop spans 14 amino acids. The germline gives CDR1 SEHNR, CDR2 FQNEAQ (reference sequence). CDR3 sequence (DNA): TGTGCCAGCAGCACTTGGACAGGGTCTCTCGAGCAGTACTTC. Residues: CASSTWTGSLEQYF.

This chain uses TRBV5-1 with TRBJ2-1; 10 bases match TRBD2. The CDR3 runs to 16 residues. Germline V gives CDR1 SGHRS, CDR2 YFSETQ. V gave up 2 bases and J gave up 4 bases; unmatched junction bases: 6. CDR3 sequence reads: CASSFIAGGEYNEQFF. The CDR3, as DNA: TGCGCCAGCAGCTTCATAGCGGGAGGAGAATACAATGAGCAGTTCTTC. The entire variable domain, with the rest obtained from reference TRBV5-1 and TRBJ2-1, is as follows: KAGVTQTPRYLIKTRGQQVTLSCSPISGHRSVSWYQQTPGQGLQFLFEYFSETQRNKGNFPGRFSGRQFSNSRSEMNVSTLELGDSALYLCASSFIAGGEYNEQFFGPGTRLTVL.

CDR3 region: CASSQDSAAGRSYTF. CDR3 in DNA: TGCGCCAGCAGCCAAGATAGCGCGGCAGGTCGGAGCTACACCTTC. The V call is TRBV4-1, the J call TRBJ1-2; unclear D gene. Trimming cost V 0 bases and J 9 bases, with 17 bases left between them. CDR1 and CDR2 (germline): MGHRA, YSYEKL. This CDR3 comprises 15 residues.

The rearrangement links TRBV5-1 to TRBJ2-2; 7 bases align to TRBD1. The CDR3 totals 15 residues. The V segment lost 4 bases and the J segment 4 bases; nucleotides outside the gene matches: 7. Germline lookup yields CDR1 SGHRS and CDR2 YFSETQ. The CDR3 spells CASSGGQTVTGELFF. The CDR3 bases are TGCGCCAGCAGCGGGGGACAGACTGTCACCGGGGAGCTGTTTTTT.

This sequence joins TRBV2 and TRBJ2-3, with 10 positions matching TRBD2. The CDR3 contains 14 residues. Germline CDR1 reads SNHLY; CDR2 reads FYNNEI. V dropped 6 bases and J dropped 5; count of bases not matched to a gene: 5. CDR3 DNA sequence: TGTGCCAGCAGCAAAGGACTAGCGGTAGATACGCAGTATTTT. Its protein product is CASSKGLAVDTQYF.

This rearrangement joins TRBV5-1 to TRBJ1-1, with TRBD1 matching over 9 bases. After removal of 5 bases from V and 1 base from J, the junction contained 12 bases not matched to a gene. There are 17 residues in the CDR3. Germline V CDR1 and CDR2: SGHRS, YFSETQ. The CDR3 bases are TGCGCCAGCAGTTTCCCGGGACAGGGAAGGTGGAACACTGAAGCTTTCTTT. This sequence encodes CASSFPGQGRWNTEAFF.

This chain connects TRBV6-5 to TRBJ1-4; tentatively, D is TRBD1 (5 bases). From germline, CDR1 is MNHEY and CDR2 SVGAGI. This CDR3 has 14 amino acids. V shed 2 bases and J shed 8 bases, with 12 bases lying between them. Here the CDR3 reads CASSYQGQREKLFF. CDR3 coding DNA: TGTGCCAGCAGTTACCAGGGTCAACGGGAAAAACTGTTTTTT.

The CDR3 coding sequence is TGTGCCAGCAGTCCCGACAGGGGACCCTACGAGCAGTACTTC. Translated: CASSPDRGPYEQYF. J is TRBJ2-7 and V is TRBV6-1; the match to TRBD1 covers 8 bases. The ends lost 5 bases at V and 2 bases at J; junction bases unmatched: 5. Germline V gives CDR1 MNHNS, CDR2 SASEGT. This CDR3 has 14 residues.

CDR3 nucleotides: TGTGCCATCAGTGAGTCGACAGGGCGAGCTAACTATGGCTACACCTTC. Encoded protein: CAISESTGRANYGYTF. The chain carries TRBV10-3 and TRBJ1-2; 7 bases fit TRBD1. Germline CDR1 is ENHRY and CDR2 is SYGVKD. Trimming cost V 0 bases and J 0 bases; bases outside gene matches: 4. The CDR3 length is 16 residues.

This clone was recorded a few times. The sample carries other DNA sequences with the same CDR3. The rearrangement links TRBV30 to TRBJ1-5; D is undetermined. V lost 1 base and J 0 bases, leaving 4 bases between the germline ends. Germline V lookup: CDR1 GTSNPN, CDR2 SVGIG (reference sequence). The CDR3 runs to 13 residues. CDR3 sequence reads: CAWSAGSNQPQHF. DNA of the CDR3: TGTGCCTGGAGTGCCGGTAGCAATCAGCCCCAGCATTTT. Full variable domain (missing parts from reference TRBV30 and TRBJ1-5): SQTIHQWPATLVQPVGSPLSLECTVEGTSNPNLYWYRQAAGRGLQLLFYSVGIGQISSEVPQNLSASRPQDRQFILSSKKLLLSDSGFYLCAWSAGSNQPQHFGDGTRLSIL.

The rearrangement joins TRBV28 to TRBJ2-2, with D perhaps TRBD2 (6 bases). This CDR3 has 16 residues. CDR1 is MDHEN, CDR2 SYDVKM, per germline. V was cut by 8 bases and J by 1 base, with 17 bases left in between. CDR3 sequence (DNA): TGTGCCAGCGGGGACTCCGGGATGGGGAACACCGGGGAGCTGTTTTTT. It translates to CASGDSGMGNTGELFF.

This clone has just one count. The chain is built from TRBV19 and TRBJ1-5; no reliable D call. The CDR3 contains 15 residues. CDR1 and CDR2 (germline): LNHDA, SQIVND (reference sequence). With 4 bases removed from V and 4 bases from J, the gap between germline ends came to 14 bases. The CDR3 region is CASSTDGRKNQPQHF. CDR3 in DNA: TGTGCCAGTAGTACGGACGGGCGAAAGAATCAGCCCCAGCATTTT.

The V and J genes are TRBV5-4 and TRBJ2-2; 8 bases align to TRBD2. This CDR3 has 15 residues. Looked up from germline, CDR1 is SGHNT and CDR2 is YYREEE (reference sequence). The V and J ends lost 1 base and 3 bases, in that order; junction bases with no gene match: 2. The CDR3 nucleotides are TGTGCCAGCAGCTTGCGGGAGGGTTACACCGGGGAGCTGTTTTTT. Encoded protein: CASSLREGYTGELFF.

This rearrangement joins TRBV5-1 to TRBJ2-5; D might be TRBD1 (6 bases). V dropped 0 bases and J dropped 5 bases, with 17 bases sitting between them. Per germline, CDR1 SGHRS and CDR2 YFSETQ. The CDR3 length is 16 residues. CDR3 loop: CASSLAPQGATETQYF. In DNA form, the CDR3 reads TGCGCCAGCAGCTTGGCACCACAGGGAGCCACGGAGACCCAGTACTTC.

This clone came up once. V is TRBV9 and J is TRBJ1-5; D is unclear. The germline V gene encodes CDR1 SGDLS and CDR2 YYNGEE. The V end was cut by 0 bases, the J end by 1 base, with 8 bases between. CDR3 length: 15 amino acids. The CDR3 spells CASSVGPTSNQPQHF. Written as DNA, the CDR3 is TGTGCCAGCAGCGTAGGGCCAACGAGCAATCAGCCCCAGCATTTT.